Presented here are 7 T cell receptor beta chains from one specimen sequenced in a study of T cells in Graves' hyperthyroidism and ophthalmopathy. RNA transcripts were the template for amplifying TCR beta CDR3 regions. An initial round of RT-PCR targeting the TCR CDR3 relied on the HTBI primer set. TCRdb re-analysed the multiplex PCR reads in MiXCR, keeping a single row per CDR3 protein. The sample shows under 650,000 distinct CDR3 sequences, around 15% of them seen only once. Sequencing used blood. These receptors were obtained from a woman under 40 with Graves' hyperthyroidism.

This clonotype was seen ten or more times. The gene calls are TRBV12-3 or TRBV12-4 and TRBJ2-7; D uncertain. The CDR3 length is 14 residues. V was trimmed by 3 bases and J by 2 bases, leaving 11 bases between them. The CDR3 sequence: CASSFGATPYEQYF. In DNA form, the CDR3 reads TGTGCCAGCAGTTTCGGTGCCACCCCCTACGAGCAGTACTTC.

This clonotype was picked up many times. This rearrangement joins TRBV5-1 to TRBJ2-2; 8 bases align to TRBD1. CDR3 length: 16 amino acids. Germline loops: CDR1 SGHRS, CDR2 YFSETQ. After removal of 0 bases from V and 0 bases from J, the junction contained 1 base not matched to a gene. DNA for the CDR3: TGCGCCAGCAGCTTGGGGACAGGGCCGAACACCGGGGAGCTGTTTTTT. This translates into CASSLGTGPNTGELFF. The entire variable domain, with the rest obtained from reference TRBV5-1 and TRBJ2-2, is as follows: KAGVTQTPRYLIKTRGQQVTLSCSPISGHRSVSWYQQTPGQGLQFLFEYFSETQRNKGNFPGRFSGRQFSNSRSEMNVSTLELGDSALYLCASSLGTGPNTGELFFGEGSRLTVL.

This clonotype came up many times. The chain carries TRBV2 and TRBJ1-5; D is unclear. From germline, CDR1 is SNHLY and CDR2 FYNNEI. V gave up 1 base and J gave up 4 bases, with 5 bases separating them. The length of the CDR3 is 13 residues. CDR3 residues: CASSEGQNQPQHF. The CDR3 DNA follows: TGTGCCAGCAGTGAAGGGCAGAATCAGCCCCAGCATTTT.

This clonotype was observed a handful of times. The CDR3 spells CASSLELIETQYF. CDR3 DNA: TGCGCCAGCAGCTTGGAGTTAATAGAGACCCAGTACTTC. This chain uses TRBV5-1 with TRBJ2-5; D uncertain. The CDR3 covers 13 residues. Trimming took off 0 bases at V and 4 bases at J, with 7 bases between the two ends. The germline V gene has CDR1 SGHRS and CDR2 YFSETQ.

Ten or more counts support this clonotype. The chain recombines TRBV27 with TRBJ2-2; D not certain. Germline assignment: CDR1 MNHEY and CDR2 SMNVEV (reference sequence). V was cut by 5 bases and J by 8 bases, with 9 bases left in between. The CDR3 has 12 residues. As DNA, the CDR3 is TGTGCCAGCAGTCCGATACGTGGGGAGCTGTTTTTT. It is translated as CASSPIRGELFF.

This clonotype was recorded once. This chain uses TRBV20-1 with TRBJ2-1; 7 bases align to TRBD2. The closer fit of TRBJ2-7 to the DNA end suggests the J call may be wrong. The CDR3 has 14 amino acids. Germline CDR1 DFQATT, CDR2 SNEGSKA (reference sequence). The CDR3 here is CSALLAVPYNEQYF. CDR3 nucleotides: TGCAGTGCCCTGCTAGCGGTCCCCTACAATGAGCAGTACTTC.

With respect to this clonotype: A read error is possible here, since a much larger clone lies one base away. V usage is TRBV30 and J usage is TRBJ1-2; 9 nucleotides agree with TRBD1. The CDR3 is 13 residues long. Per the germline V gene, CDR1 is GTSNPN and CDR2 is SVGIG (reference sequence). The J segment lost 7 bases and the V segment lost 3 bases, leaving 6 bases of the junction unmatched. CDR3 DNA: TGTGCCTGGAGAATTACAGGGGGCACTGGCTACACCTTC. It codes for CAWRITGGTGYTF.